The clone carrying this TCR beta chain occurred many times. Its antigen is not identified. Using its own MiXCR run on the 5' RACE reads, TCRdb lists one record per CDR3 protein. The sample includes approximately 300,000 distinct CDR3 sequences, around 7.6% of them seen just once. This entry comes from a study of CD8 T cells in ankylosing spondylitis. Study-wide results and limits: The study identified a TCR beta motif of 7 or 8 highly homologous variants that appeared characteristic of ankylosing spondylitis blood. In reactive arthritis synovial fluid and blood, some motif variants had been reported before. As reported, disease-linked clones showed significant enrichment in matched ankylosing spondylitis synovial fluid.

The TCR was taken from a male donor with ankylosing spondylitis. Sequenced material: blood, either unsorted or a sorted T cell fraction (not recorded which).

The CDR3 bases are TGTGCCAGCAGCGTAGTTCAACTAGCGGGAGACTTCGGCGGGGAGCTGTTTTTT. Residues: CASSVVQLAGDFGGELFF. V usage is TRBV9 and J usage is TRBJ2-2; 11 nucleotides match TRBD2. V lost 0 bases, J lost 7 bases, and 11 bases stayed unmatched. The CDR3 spans 18 residues. The germline CDR1 and CDR2 sequences are SGDLS and YYNGEE.